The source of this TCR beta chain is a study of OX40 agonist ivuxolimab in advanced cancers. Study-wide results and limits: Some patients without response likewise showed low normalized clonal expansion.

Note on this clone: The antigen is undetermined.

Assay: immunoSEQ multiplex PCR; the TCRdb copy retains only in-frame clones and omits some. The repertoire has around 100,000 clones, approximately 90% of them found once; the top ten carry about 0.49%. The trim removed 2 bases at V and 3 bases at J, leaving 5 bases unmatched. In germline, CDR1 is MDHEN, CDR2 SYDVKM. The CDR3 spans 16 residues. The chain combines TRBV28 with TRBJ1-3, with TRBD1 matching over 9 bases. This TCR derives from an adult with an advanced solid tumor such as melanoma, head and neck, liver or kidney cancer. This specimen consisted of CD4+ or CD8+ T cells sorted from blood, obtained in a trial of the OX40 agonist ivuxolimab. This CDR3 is CASSLRDRAFGNTIYF. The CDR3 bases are TGTGCCAGCAGTTTAAGGGACAGGGCTTTTGGAAACACCATATATTTT. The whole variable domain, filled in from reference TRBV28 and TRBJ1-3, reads DVKVTQSSRYLVKRTGEKVFLECVQDMDHENMFWYRQDPGLGLRLIYFSYDVKMKEKGDIPEGYSVSREKKERFSLILESASTNQTSMYLCASSLRDRAFGNTIYFGEGSWLTVV.